This T cell receptor beta chain stems from a study of T cell repertoires in cytomegalovirus infection. Looking at the study overall: Public TCR beta signatures provided an indication of both CMV infection and a matching HLA type.

Points from the study as a whole: In two of eight donors, the top clonotype was HLA-C-restricted CMV-specific.

TCRdb independently ran MiXCR on the reads; one entry per CDR3 protein. Among about 300,000 distinct CDR3 sequences, roughly a tenth were seen once, and the ten largest hold less than 3%. With V trimmed by 6 bases and J by 2 bases, 5 bases remained unmatched. The CDR3 contains 14 residues. CDR1 DFQATT and CDR2 SNEGSKA come from the germline V gene (reference sequence). This clonotype occurred many times. Its antigen is as yet unknown. The receptor was isolated from a human donor in good health (CMV status not recorded). Some clones in this sample may be carry-over from other donors' samples. The chain combines TRBV20-1 with TRBJ2-2; 8 bases fit TRBD2. Material: PBMCs. The CDR3 loop reads CSALSGGNTGELFF. The CDR3 nucleotides read TGCAGTGCCTTGAGCGGGGGAAACACCGGGGAGCTGTTTTTT.